These T cell receptor beta chains were read from a single sample in a study of human T cells and chemical hapten exposure. Each CDR3 protein gets one entry after TCRdb re-called the RACE reads with MiXCR. The sample has under 300,000 distinct CDR3 sequences; over 7.5% are singletons. The source material was whole blood, sampled in connection with sensitization to the hapten diphenylcyclopropenone (DPC). The receptors come from a man aged 18 to 29 with alopecia areata. Some clones in this sample may be carry-over from other donors' samples. The CDR3 runs from the conserved cysteine through the conserved F or W. A D gene is named only where the DNA matches it firmly. The size of a clone is reported for some rows only, either as once, few or many, or as a class for expanded clones.

V gene: TRBV7-3
clone size: many
D gene: TRBD2
J gene: TRBJ2-1
CDR3 protein: CASSLLTSAAYNEQFF
CDR3 DNA: TGTGCCAGCAGCTTATTGACTAGCGCTGCCTACAATGAGCAGTTCTTC

V gene: TRBV7-2
clone size: many
D gene: TRBD1
J gene: TRBJ1-2
CDR3 protein: CASSLLRQGMIGYTF
CDR3 DNA: TGTGCCAGCAGCTTACTGAGACAGGGGATGATTGGCTACACCTTC

V gene: TRBV7-2
clone size: few
D gene: -
J gene: TRBJ2-2
CDR3 protein: CASSLVIGPAPGELFF
CDR3 DNA: TGTGCCAGCAGCTTAGTTATTGGGCCCGCACCCGGGGAGCTGTTTTTT

V gene: TRBV12-3/TRBV12-4
clone size: few
D gene: -
J gene: TRBJ1-1
CDR3 protein: CASREQTMNTEAFF
CDR3 DNA: TGTGCCAGCAGGGAACAGACTATGAACACTGAAGCTTTCTTT

V gene: TRBV29-1
clone size: many
D gene: TRBD2
J gene: TRBJ2-5
CDR3 protein: CSARLAYRETQYF
CDR3 DNA: TGCAGCGCAAGACTAGCTTATCGAGAGACCCAGTACTTC

V gene: TRBV7-2
clone size: many
D gene: TRBD1
J gene: TRBJ2-7
CDR3 protein: CASSSGQGVGYEQYF
CDR3 DNA: TGTGCCAGCAGCTCGGGACAGGGAGTAGGCTACGAGCAGTACTTC

V gene: TRBV9
clone size: many
D gene: -
J gene: TRBJ1-2
CDR3 protein: CASSVSPTYLYGYTF
CDR3 DNA: TGTGCCAGCAGCGTCTCCCCTACCTACCTCTATGGCTACACCTTC

V gene: TRBV6-2/TRBV6-3
clone size: -
D gene: -
J gene: TRBJ2-4
CDR3 protein: CASSYRAAQYF
CDR3 DNA: TGTGCCAGCAGTTATCGGGCAGCACAGTACTTC

V gene: TRBV29-1
clone size: -
D gene: TRBD1
J gene: TRBJ1-1
CDR3 protein: CSAGTGRPLEAFF
CDR3 DNA: TGCAGCGCGGGGACAGGCCGACCGCTTGAAGCTTTCTTT

V gene: TRBV7-9
clone size: few
D gene: -
J gene: TRBJ2-2
CDR3 protein: CASSPLTGHITTNTGELFF
CDR3 DNA: TGTGCCAGCAGCCCCCTCACGGGACACATAACGACGAACACCGGGGAGCTGTTTTTT

V gene: TRBV5-5
clone size: -
D gene: -
J gene: TRBJ2-1
CDR3 protein: CASSLDLVSYNEQFF
CDR3 DNA: TGTGCCAGCAGCTTGGACCTGGTATCCTACAATGAGCAGTTCTTC

V gene: TRBV20-1
clone size: few
D gene: TRBD1
J gene: TRBJ1-6
CDR3 protein: CSAGRGFKNSPLHF
CDR3 DNA: TGCAGTGCTGGCAGGGGGTTTAAGAATTCACCCCTCCACTTT

V gene: TRBV27
clone size: few
D gene: -
J gene: TRBJ2-6
CDR3 protein: CASSPADARIGTGVHGANVLTF
CDR3 DNA: TGTGCCAGCAGTCCAGCGGACGCCAGAATAGGGACTGGGGTTCACGGGGCCAACGTCCTGACTTTC

V gene: TRBV6-5
clone size: few
D gene: TRBD1
J gene: TRBJ2-7
CDR3 protein: CASSGTGGTYEQYF
CDR3 DNA: TGTGCCAGCAGTGGGACAGGGGGTACCTACGAGCAGTACTTC

V gene: TRBV7-3
clone size: few
D gene: -
J gene: TRBJ2-5
CDR3 protein: CASSLNPGETQYF
CDR3 DNA: TGTGCCAGCAGCTTAAACCCCGGGGAGACCCAGTACTTC

V gene: TRBV7-8
clone size: few
D gene: TRBD2
J gene: TRBJ2-5
CDR3 protein: CASSPRRGDQETQYF
CDR3 DNA: TGTGCCAGCAGCCCGCGGCGGGGGGACCAAGAGACCCAGTACTTC

V gene: TRBV7-9
clone size: few
D gene: -
J gene: TRBJ1-6
CDR3 protein: CASSSTANSPLHF
CDR3 DNA: TGTGCCAGCAGCTCGACAGCTAATTCACCCCTCCACTTT

V gene: TRBV9
clone size: -
D gene: -
J gene: TRBJ2-7
CDR3 protein: CASSLYSGSYEQYF
CDR3 DNA: TGTGCCAGCAGCCTTTATAGCGGCTCCTACGAGCAGTACTTC

V gene: TRBV5-1
clone size: many
D gene: -
J gene: TRBJ1-2
CDR3 protein: CASYDVGTESGYTF
CDR3 DNA: TGCGCCAGCTATGATGTCGGGACTGAAAGTGGTTACACCTTC

V gene: TRBV15
clone size: few
D gene: -
J gene: TRBJ1-5
CDR3 protein: CATSRPRGSNQPQHF
CDR3 DNA: TGTGCCACCAGCAGACCGAGGGGGAGCAATCAGCCCCAGCATTTT

V gene: TRBV20-1
clone size: -
D gene: -
J gene: TRBJ1-2
CDR3 protein: CSARDRVDYGYTF
CDR3 DNA: TGCAGTGCTAGAGATCGAGTAGACTATGGCTACACCTTC

V gene: TRBV7-6
clone size: -
D gene: -
J gene: TRBJ2-3
CDR3 protein: CASSLGRDWVTDTQYF
CDR3 DNA: TGTGCCAGCAGCTTAGGGAGGGATTGGGTCACAGATACGCAGTATTTT

V gene: TRBV7-2
clone size: many
D gene: TRBD1
J gene: TRBJ2-5
CDR3 protein: CASSLGGSTQYF
CDR3 DNA: TGTGCCAGCAGCCTAGGGGGCTCAACCCAGTACTTC